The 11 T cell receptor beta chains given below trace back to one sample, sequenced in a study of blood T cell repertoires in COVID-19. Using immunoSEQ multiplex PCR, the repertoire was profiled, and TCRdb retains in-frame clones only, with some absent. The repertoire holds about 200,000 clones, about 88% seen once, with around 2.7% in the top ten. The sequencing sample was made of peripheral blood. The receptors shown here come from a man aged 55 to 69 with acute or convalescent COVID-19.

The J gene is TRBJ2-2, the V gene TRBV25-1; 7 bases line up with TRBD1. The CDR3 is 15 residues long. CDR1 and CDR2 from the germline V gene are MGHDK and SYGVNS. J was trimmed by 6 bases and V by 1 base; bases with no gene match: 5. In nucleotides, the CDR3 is TGTGCCAGCAGTGAATCCGGGACAGCGTCCGGGGAGCTGTTTTTT. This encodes CASSESGTASGELFF. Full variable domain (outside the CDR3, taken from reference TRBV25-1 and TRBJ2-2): EADIYQTPRYLVIGTGKKITLECSQTMGHDKMYWYQQDPGMELHLIHYSYGVNSTEKGDLSSESTVSRIRTEHFPLTLESARPSHTSQYLCASSESGTASGELFFGEGSRLTVL.

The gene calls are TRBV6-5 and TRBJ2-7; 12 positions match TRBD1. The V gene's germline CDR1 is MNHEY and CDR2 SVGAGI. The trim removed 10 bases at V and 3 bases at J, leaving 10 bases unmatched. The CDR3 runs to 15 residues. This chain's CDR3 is CAIITGTGGIYEQYF. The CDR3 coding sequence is TGTGCCATCATTACCGGGACAGGGGGCATCTACGAGCAGTACTTC.

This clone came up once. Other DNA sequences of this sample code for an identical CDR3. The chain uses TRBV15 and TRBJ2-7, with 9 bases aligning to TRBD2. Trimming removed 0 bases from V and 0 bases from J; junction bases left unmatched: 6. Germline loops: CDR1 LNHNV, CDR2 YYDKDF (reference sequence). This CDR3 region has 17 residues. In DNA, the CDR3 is TGTGCCACCAGCAGAGATCGGCTAGCGGGGAGCTCCTACGAGCAGTACTTC. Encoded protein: CATSRDRLAGSSYEQYF.

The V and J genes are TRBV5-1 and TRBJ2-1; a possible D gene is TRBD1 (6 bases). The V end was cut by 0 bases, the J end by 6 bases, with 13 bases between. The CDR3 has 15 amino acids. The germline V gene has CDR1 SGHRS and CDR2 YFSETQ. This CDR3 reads CASSLVAGAGNEQFF. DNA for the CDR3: TGCGCCAGCAGCTTGGTGGCAGGGGCAGGCAATGAGCAGTTCTTC.

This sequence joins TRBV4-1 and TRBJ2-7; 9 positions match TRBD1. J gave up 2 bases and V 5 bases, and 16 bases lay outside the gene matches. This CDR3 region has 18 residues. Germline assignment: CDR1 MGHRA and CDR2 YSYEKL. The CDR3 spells CASSYRTGGGSIPYEQYF. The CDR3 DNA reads TGCGCCAGCAGCTACAGAACAGGGGGCGGAAGTATTCCCTACGAGCAGTACTTC.

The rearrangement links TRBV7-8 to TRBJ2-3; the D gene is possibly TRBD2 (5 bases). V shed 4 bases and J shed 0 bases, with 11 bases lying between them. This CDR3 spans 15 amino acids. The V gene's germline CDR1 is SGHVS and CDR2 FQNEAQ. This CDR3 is CASSWTRTSTDTQYF. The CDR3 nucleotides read TGTGCCAGCAGCTGGACTCGTACTAGCACAGATACGCAGTATTTT.

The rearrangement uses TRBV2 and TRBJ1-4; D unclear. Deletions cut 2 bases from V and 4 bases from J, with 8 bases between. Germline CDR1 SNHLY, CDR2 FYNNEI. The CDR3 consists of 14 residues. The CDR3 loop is CASSEQDINEKLFF. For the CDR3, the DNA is TGTGCCAGCAGTGAACAGGATATTAATGAAAAACTGTTTTTT.

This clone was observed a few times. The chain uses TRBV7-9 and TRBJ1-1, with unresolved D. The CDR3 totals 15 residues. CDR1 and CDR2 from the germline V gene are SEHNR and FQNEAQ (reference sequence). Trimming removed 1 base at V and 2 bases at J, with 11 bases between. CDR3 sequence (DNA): TGTGCCAGCAGCTTAGTCAGCGGTAGAAACACTGAAGCTTTCTTT. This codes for CASSLVSGRNTEAFF. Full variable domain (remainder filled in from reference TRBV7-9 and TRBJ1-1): DTGVSQNPRHKITKRGQNVTFRCDPISEHNRLYWYRQTLGQGPEFLTYFQNEAQLEKSRLLSDRFSAERPKGSFSTLEIQRTEQGDSAMYLCASSLVSGRNTEAFFGQGTRLTVV.

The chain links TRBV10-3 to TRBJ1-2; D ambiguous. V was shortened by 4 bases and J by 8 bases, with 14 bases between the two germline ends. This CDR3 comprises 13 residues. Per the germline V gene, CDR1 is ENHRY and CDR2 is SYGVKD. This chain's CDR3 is CAISGGISRGYTF. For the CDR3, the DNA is TGTGCCATCAGTGGAGGCATATCTAGAGGCTACACCTTC.

The CDR3 reads CASSPTSGDYGYTF. CDR3 bases: TGTGCCAGCAGCCCAACATCGGGTGACTATGGCTACACCTTC. V usage is TRBV9 and J usage is TRBJ1-2; no reliable D call. The CDR3 consists of 14 residues. V was cut by 4 bases and J by 3 bases, with 13 bases left in between. CDR1 is SGDLS, CDR2 YYNGEE, per germline.

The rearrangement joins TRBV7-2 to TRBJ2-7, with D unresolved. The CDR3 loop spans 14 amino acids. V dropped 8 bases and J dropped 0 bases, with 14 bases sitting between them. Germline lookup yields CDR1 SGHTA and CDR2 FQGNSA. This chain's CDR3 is CASQRSTLSYEQYF. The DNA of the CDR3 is TGTGCCAGCCAGCGCAGTACCCTCTCCTACGAGCAGTACTTC.